The 26 T cell receptor beta chains below all came from one sample that was sequenced in a study of T-cell memory formation after mild COVID-19. TCRdb used MiXCR to reprocess the 5' RACE reads, holding one entry per CDR3 protein. The profile shows roughly 130,000 distinct CDR3 sequences, less than 6.5% of them singletons. Sample: PBMCs or a T cell subset sorted from them (not recorded which). Receptors were obtained from an adult woman who had mild COVID-19 (a few samples of this study predate the infection). Cell type and time point are not known.

The chain has TRBV30 and TRBJ2-1; the D is unclear. CDR3 length equals 14 residues. V was shortened by 0 bases and J by 0 bases, with 6 bases between the two germline ends. CDR1 and CDR2 (germline): GTSNPN, SVGIG (reference sequence). The CDR3 sequence is CAWSVAFSYNEQFF. The CDR3 DNA reads as TGTGCCTGGAGTGTCGCGTTCTCCTACAATGAGCAGTTCTTC.

The chain joins TRBV20-1 to TRBJ1-1; D is unclear. CDR1 DFQATT and CDR2 SNEGSKA come from the germline V gene (reference sequence). The CDR3 length is 14 residues. V lost 6 bases and J 6 bases, leaving 20 bases between the germline ends. In DNA, the CDR3 is TGCAGTGCCAGCGAGGGCCCGGACCTACCTGAAGCTTTCTTT. As protein: CSASEGPDLPEAFF.

In its sample, this clonotype was seen a few times. The gene calls are TRBV5-4 and TRBJ2-5, with 9 nucleotides matching TRBD2. CDR3 size: 17 residues. The V gene end was trimmed by 0 bases and the J gene end by 1 base; junction bases not matched to a gene: 7. CDR1 and CDR2 from the germline V gene are SGHNT and YYREEE (reference sequence). For the CDR3, the DNA is TGTGCCAGCAGCTTGGCGGCGGCGGGAGGGGCCCAAGAGACCCAGTACTTC. It specifies CASSLAAAGGAQETQYF.

This clonotype has just a few counts. The chain carries TRBV12-3 or TRBV12-4 and TRBJ1-3; no reliable D call. The ends were cut back, 2 bases at V and 3 bases at J, with 11 bases in the middle. This CDR3 is built from 15 residues. The CDR3 sequence is CASSLLTRSGNTIYF. The DNA for the CDR3 is TGTGCCAGCAGTTTATTGACGCGGAGTGGAAACACCATATATTTT.

At least ten counts were recorded for this clonotype. The chain carries TRBV10-3 and TRBJ1-2; TRBD1 matches at 8 bases. Germline loops: CDR1 ENHRY, CDR2 SYGVKD. The CDR3 runs to 15 residues. J lost 2 bases, V lost 4 bases, and 6 bases had no gene match. CDR3 sequence reads: CAISGAGGANYGYTF. CDR3 DNA sequence: TGTGCCATCAGTGGGGCAGGGGGCGCGAACTATGGCTACACCTTC.

The genes are TRBV4-3 and TRBJ2-3; a weak D match, TRBD2 (6 bases). The CDR3 contains 16 residues. Per the germline V gene, CDR1 is LGHNA and CDR2 is YSLEER. The V end was cut by 1 base, the J end by 2 bases, with 13 bases between. The CDR3 region has the DNA TGCGCCAGCAGCCAAGCCAGGGCGGGACTCACAGATACGCAGTATTTT. Its protein product is CASSQARAGLTDTQYF.

This clonotype was counted at least ten times. The chain links TRBV7-2 to TRBJ2-4; TRBD1 agrees at 9 bases. Germline CDR1 reads SGHTA; CDR2 reads FQGNSA. Trimming cost V 1 base and J 4 bases; bases outside gene matches: 2. CDR3 length: 15 residues. CDR3 sequence (DNA): TGTGCCAGCAGCTTAGAGACAGGGGGAAAAAACATTCAGTACTTC. Translating gives CASSLETGGKNIQYF.

The table lists this clonotype with a few counts. This sequence joins TRBV29-1 and TRBJ2-3; D unresolved. This CDR3 is 12 amino acids long. Germline V gene lookup returns CDR1 SQVTM and CDR2 ANQGSEA. V lost 4 bases to trimming and J lost 5 bases, with 10 bases between them. In DNA, the CDR3 is TGCAGCGTTGGGATAGTTGGAGATACGCAGTATTTT. It codes for CSVGIVGDTQYF.

This clonotype was detected many times. V is TRBV4-3 and J is TRBJ2-3; no firm D call. Germline V gives CDR1 LGHNA, CDR2 YSLEER. CDR3 length equals 16 residues. V gave up 4 bases and J gave up 2 bases, with 16 bases separating them. DNA for the CDR3: TGCGCCAGCAGCCGATCAGGTGTCTCTCCCACAGATACGCAGTATTTT. As protein: CASSRSGVSPTDTQYF.

Ten or more counts support this clonotype. The V call is TRBV12-3 or TRBV12-4, the J call TRBJ1-1; D is unclear. The CDR3 is made up of 13 amino acids. Trimming took off 7 bases at V and 0 bases at J, with 9 bases between the two ends. The CDR3 is CASTLTVNTEAFF. CDR3 DNA: TGTGCCAGCACCCTGACGGTGAACACTGAAGCTTTCTTT.

This clonotype was counted many times. The rearrangement joins TRBV7-8 to TRBJ1-2; no reliable D call. Trimming stripped 6 bases from V and 4 bases from J, with 18 bases between. The CDR3 sequence is 15 residues long. The germline gives CDR1 SGHVS, CDR2 FQNEAQ. In DNA form, the CDR3 reads TGTGCCAGCAGGCAAGACATCTCGAGTGGCTATGGCTACACCTTC. Its translation: CASRQDISSGYGYTF.

This clonotype occurred a few times. The V and J genes are TRBV24-1 and TRBJ2-3; 8 bases are shared with TRBD2. V was pared by 3 bases and J by 3 bases, with 7 bases of the junction left unmatched. In germline, CDR1 is KGHDR, CDR2 SFDVKD. This CDR3 has 16 amino acids. In nucleotides, the CDR3 is TGTGCCACCAGTGATGCAAGCGGGAGCGGAACAGATACGCAGTATTTT. It specifies CATSDASGSGTDTQYF.

This clonotype has ten or more counts. The chain carries TRBV12-3 or TRBV12-4 and TRBJ1-4; D is undetermined. Trimming pared 3 bases from V and 5 bases from J, leaving 4 bases between. The CDR3 length is 12 residues. The CDR3 DNA is TGTGCCAGCAGTTTTGGGAATGAAAAACTGTTTTTT. Protein sequence: CASSFGNEKLFF.

The J gene is TRBJ2-3, the V gene TRBV29-1; 11 positions match TRBD2. The CDR3 totals 15 residues. V shed 4 bases, J shed 0 bases, and the junction held 3 bases outside the gene matches. Per germline, CDR1 SQVTM and CDR2 ANQGSEA. CDR3 sequence: CSVGLAGTSTDTQYF. The DNA for the CDR3 is TGCAGCGTTGGACTAGCGGGAACTAGCACAGATACGCAGTATTTT.

This clonotype was detected many times. Germline is not matched at one junction end, which may reflect a read error. The rearrangement uses TRBV3-1 and TRBJ2-1; a possible D gene is TRBD2 (6 bases). Germline CDR1 reads LGHDT; CDR2 reads YNNKEL (reference sequence). CDR3 length: 12 residues. CDR3 nucleotide sequence: TGTGCCAGCAGACTAGGAGGGAAAAAGCTTGACTTC. Translating it yields CASRLGGKKLDF.

This clonotype was seen ten or more times. This chain uses TRBV3-1 with TRBJ1-1; unclear D gene. Germline V gives CDR1 LGHDT, CDR2 YNNKEL (reference sequence). The V gene lost 0 bases and the J gene lost 8 bases, with 13 bases spanning the gap. The CDR3 spans 14 residues. CDR3 sequence: CASSQDRSREEAFF. CDR3 nucleotides: TGTGCCAGCAGCCAAGATCGGTCCCGGGAAGAAGCTTTCTTT.

The chain combines TRBV7-2 with TRBJ2-7; 7 bases are a match to TRBD2. Germline CDR1 reads SGHTA; CDR2 reads FQGNSA. V shed 5 bases, J shed 4 bases, and the junction held 14 bases outside the gene matches. The CDR3 consists of 16 residues. CDR3 bases: TGTGCCAGCAGCCCACGGGGCGGGAGTTCAGGGTACGAGCAGTACTTC. Translating it yields CASSPRGGSSGYEQYF.

This clonotype was counted only a few times. This sequence joins TRBV2 and TRBJ2-5, with D possibly being TRBD1 or TRBD2 (5 bases each). CDR3 length equals 14 residues. Germline CDR1 SNHLY, CDR2 FYNNEI. Trimming left V 4 bases short and J 7 bases short, with 16 bases between. CDR3 protein: CASSALVGPGTQYF. The CDR3, as DNA: TGTGCCAGCAGTGCACTAGTGGGGCCGGGGACCCAGTACTTC.

This clonotype came up once. The rearrangement uses TRBV12-3 or TRBV12-4 and TRBJ1-4; D is unresolved. The CDR3 length is 12 residues. V was trimmed by 3 bases and J by 8 bases, leaving 7 bases between them. DNA of the CDR3: TGTGCCAGCAGTTTCGGGCAAGAAAAACTGTTTTTT. It translates to CASSFGQEKLFF.

This clonotype was observed a handful of times. CDR3 DNA: TGCAGCGTTGAAGATGCCGGGGCGGATGGCTACACCTTC. It yields the protein CSVEDAGADGYTF. J is TRBJ1-2 and V is TRBV29-1; D is possibly TRBD1 (5 bases). CDR1 SQVTM and CDR2 ANQGSEA come from the germline V gene. V was shortened by 0 bases and J by 6 bases, with 11 bases between the two germline ends. There are 13 residues in the CDR3.

The genes are TRBV20-1 and TRBJ2-3; D is perhaps TRBD1 (5 bases). The CDR3 is 16 amino acids. Germline CDR1 DFQATT, CDR2 SNEGSKA (reference sequence). V dropped 0 bases and J dropped 7 bases, with 20 bases sitting between them. DNA of the CDR3: TGCAGTGCTAGAGATGCTGCAGGGTTTATCCTTTATACGCAGTATTTT. This translates into CSARDAAGFILYTQYF.

In this sample, this clonotype turned up many times. The chain uses TRBV7-2 and TRBJ2-3; unclear D gene. The CDR3 covers 12 residues. Germline lookup yields CDR1 SGHTA and CDR2 FQGNSA. Trimming stripped 3 bases from V and 8 bases from J, with 9 bases between. CDR3 nucleotides: TGTGCCAGCAGCTTTCACCCGGGTACGCAGTATTTT. Translating gives CASSFHPGTQYF.

In its sample, this clonotype was seen many times. This chain links TRBV10-2 with TRBJ2-2; 8 bases are a match to TRBD2. The CDR3 covers 15 residues. V lost 6 bases and J lost 1; bases outside the gene matches: 4. Looked up from germline, CDR1 is WSHSY and CDR2 is SAAADI. For the CDR3, the DNA is TGCGCCAGCAGGGTTAGCGGGATGAACACCGGGGAGCTGTTTTTT. This codes for CASRVSGMNTGELFF.

This clonotype was seen many times. J is TRBJ2-2 and V is TRBV11-2; a possible D gene is TRBD1 (5 bases). This CDR3 has 15 amino acids. The germline V and J ends were trimmed by 0 bases and 6 bases, with 11 bases remaining between them. CDR1 and CDR2 (germline): SGHAT, FQNNGV. CDR3 sequence reads: CASSLDRRVAGELFF. In nucleotides, the CDR3 is TGTGCCAGCAGCTTAGATCGCAGGGTGGCCGGGGAGCTGTTTTTT.

V is TRBV24-1 and J is TRBJ2-3; TRBD2 matches 9 bases. The trim removed 3 bases at V and 4 bases at J, leaving 10 bases unmatched. Germline loops: CDR1 KGHDR, CDR2 SFDVKD. The CDR3 length is 17 residues. In DNA, the CDR3 is TGTGCCACCAGTGATCCGTTAGCGGGAGTTGCAGCAGATACGCAGTATTTT. Translating gives CATSDPLAGVAADTQYF.

This clonotype came up many times. The chain links TRBV7-9 to TRBJ1-1; D perhaps matches TRBD1 (6 bases). V shed 3 bases and J shed 3 bases, with 11 bases lying between them. CDR3 length equals 14 residues. CDR1 SEHNR and CDR2 FQNEAQ come from the germline V gene (reference sequence). CDR3 in amino acids: CASSLDSVDTEAFF. CDR3 DNA sequence: TGTGCCAGCAGCTTGGACAGTGTGGACACTGAAGCTTTCTTT.